These 13 T cell receptor beta chains originate from one sample sequenced in a study of T cell responses to AZD1222 COVID-19 vaccine. Repertoires were generated with immunoSEQ multiplex PCR, while TCRdb's copy carries only in-frame clones and drops some. This sample carries 30,000 to 40,000 clones, approximately 78% of them seen once, and the ten largest clones take 3.5% to 5.5%. The source material was peripheral blood, sampled 28 days after the second AZD1222 dose. The source of these receptors is an adult who received the AZD1222 COVID-19 vaccine.

The rearrangement uses TRBV10-3 and TRBJ1-2; 9 nucleotides agree with TRBD1. The CDR3 is made up of 14 amino acids. Losses at the gene ends were 6 bases for V and 1 base for J; bases not matched to a gene: 3. Germline V lookup: CDR1 ENHRY, CDR2 SYGVKD. The CDR3 coding sequence is TGTGCCATCAGGGGGACAGGGAATAACTATGGCTACACCTTC. Encoded protein: CAIRGTGNNYGYTF.

The chain uses TRBV7-9 and TRBJ1-1; no definite D call. V gave up 6 bases and J gave up 7 bases, with 15 bases separating them. CDR3 length equals 13 residues. The germline V gene encodes CDR1 SEHNR and CDR2 FQNEAQ (reference sequence). As DNA, the CDR3 is TGTGCCAGCAGGGGCGAGCGGACGGTTGAAGCTTTCTTT. This gives the protein CASRGERTVEAFF. The variable domain in full, with the rest retrieved from reference TRBV7-9 and TRBJ1-1, is DTGVSQNPRHKITKRGQNVTFRCDPISEHNRLYWYRQTLGQGPEFLTYFQNEAQLEKSRLLSDRFSAERPKGSFSTLEIQRTEQGDSAMYLCASRGERTVEAFFGQGTRLTVV.

The CDR3 loop is CASSDPGSGGYEKLFF. The CDR3, as DNA: TGTGCCAGCAGTGATCCCGGGTCAGGGGGTTATGAAAAACTGTTTTTT. This chain joins TRBV2 and TRBJ1-4; 7 nucleotides align to TRBD1. The germline V gene has CDR1 SNHLY and CDR2 FYNNEI. V gave up 3 bases and J gave up 6 bases; unmatched junction bases: 10. The CDR3 is 16 amino acids. The variable domain in full, with the rest retrieved from reference TRBV2 and TRBJ1-4, is EPEVTQTPSHQVTQMGQEVILRCVPISNHLYFYWYRQILGQKVEFLVSFYNNEISEKSEIFDDQFSVERPDGSNFTLKIRSTKLEDSAMYFCASSDPGSGGYEKLFFGSGTQLSVL.

This sequence joins TRBV20-1 and TRBJ1-2; D remains unclear. Deletions cut 3 bases from V and 1 base from J, with 6 bases between. The CDR3 consists of 12 residues. In germline, CDR1 is DFQATT, CDR2 SNEGSKA (reference sequence). CDR3 amino acids: CSASHDNYGYTF. CDR3 nucleotide sequence: TGCAGTGCTAGTCACGATAACTATGGCTACACCTTC.

A word on this clone: At one boundary the junction diverges from the germline segment, which might be a read error. The chain employs TRBV3-1 (or the pseudogene TRBV3-2) and TRBJ1-2, with D perhaps TRBD1 (5 bases). Germline values: CDR1 LGHDT, CDR2 YNNKEL (reference sequence). This CDR3 comprises 15 residues. The CDR3 spells CASSQGHIHNYGYTF. The DNA for the CDR3 is TGTGCCAGCAGTCAAGGACACATTCATAACTATGGCTACACCTTC.

This chain uses TRBV29-1 with TRBJ1-2; D remains ambiguous. The germline gives CDR1 SQVTM, CDR2 ANQGSEA. CDR3 length equals 11 residues. Trimming stripped 5 bases from V and 1 base from J, with 5 bases between. The CDR3 bases are TGCAGCGTTATAAGTAACTATGGCTACACCTTC. This codes for CSVISNYGYTF.

This chain uses TRBV10-2 with TRBJ2-7; 9 nucleotides line up with TRBD2. The J segment lost 2 bases and the V segment lost 6 bases, leaving 2 bases of the junction unmatched. The CDR3 spans 13 residues. The V gene's germline CDR1 is WSHSY and CDR2 SAAADI. CDR3 amino acids: CASRGLAPYEQYV. Written as DNA, the CDR3 is TGCGCCAGCAGGGGACTAGCCCCCTACGAGCAGTACGTC.

V usage is TRBV19 and J usage is TRBJ1-1; D gene unclear. CDR1 is LNHDA, CDR2 SQIVND, per germline (reference sequence). V lost 7 bases and J lost 6, with 18 bases in between. The CDR3 spans 14 residues. This CDR3 reads CASKEGGVAPEAFF. For the CDR3, the DNA is TGTGCCAGTAAAGAGGGCGGCGTAGCGCCTGAAGCTTTCTTT.

The rearrangement uses TRBV25-1 and TRBJ1-1; weak D call: TRBD1 (6 bases). Per germline, CDR1 MGHDK and CDR2 SYGVNS. Trimming removed 3 bases from V and 0 bases from J, with 8 bases in between. The CDR3 sequence is 14 residues long. In nucleotides, the CDR3 is TGTGCCAGCAGTGAGCCAGGGGTGAACACTGAAGCTTTCTTT. It encodes CASSEPGVNTEAFF.

The chain couples TRBV19 to TRBJ1-2; the D is unclear. The CDR3 length is 14 residues. Deletions cut 2 bases from V and 5 bases from J, with 12 bases between. Germline CDR1 LNHDA, CDR2 SQIVND (reference sequence). In DNA form, the CDR3 reads TGTGCCAGTAGTATACCCGGACGGATATATGGCTACACCTTC. Protein: CASSIPGRIYGYTF. Using reference TRBV19 and TRBJ1-2 for the parts outside the CDR3, the full variable domain is DGGITQSPKYLFRKEGQNVTLSCEQNLNHDAMYWYRQDPGQGLRLIYYSQIVNDFQKGDIAEGYSVSREKKESFPLTVTSAQKNPTAFYLCASSIPGRIYGYTFGSGTRLTVV.

The chain couples TRBV20-1 to TRBJ1-1; D call uncertain. Trimming cost V 6 bases and J 0 bases, with 5 bases left between them. Germline V gene lookup returns CDR1 DFQATT and CDR2 SNEGSKA (reference sequence). CDR3 size: 11 residues. Here the CDR3 DNA reads TGCAGTGCACCCATGAACACTGAAGCTTTCTTT. The encoded protein is CSAPMNTEAFF.

V is TRBV2 and J is TRBJ2-1, with 7 bases aligning to TRBD2. Germline lookup yields CDR1 SNHLY and CDR2 FYNNEI. The CDR3 covers 14 residues. The CDR3 is CTSSGRMFDNEQFF. The CDR3 nucleotides are TGTACCTCATCCGGGAGGATGTTCGACAATGAGCAGTTCTTC.

CDR3 loop: CASTSGGANEQFF. DNA of the CDR3: TGTGCCAGCACCAGCGGGGGGGCCAATGAGCAGTTCTTC. The rearrangement links TRBV6-5 to TRBJ2-1, with 10 bases lining up with TRBD2. V lost 7 bases to trimming and J lost 6 bases; unmatched junction nucleotides: 3. This CDR3 has 13 residues. Germline V lookup: CDR1 MNHEY, CDR2 SVGAGI.